A single sample is the source of the 14 T cell receptor beta chains below, sequenced in a study of identical twins. MiXCR was run by TCRdb on the 5' RACE reads, yielding one entry per CDR3 protein. The table lists 280,000 or so distinct CDR3 sequences, approximately 8.5% of them singletons, with roughly 2.1% in the top ten. Separately, the same data were catalogued under a study of yellow fever vaccine responses in identical twins.

The sample taken for sequencing was memory (CD45RO+) T cells sorted from blood. These receptors all come from a woman aged 18-30 years in good health.

V is TRBV5-1 and J is TRBJ1-1; maybe TRBD1 (5 bases). Between the trimmed V and J ends, which lost 0 bases and 1 base, there was a span of 10 bases. CDR1 and CDR2 (germline): SGHRS, YFSETQ. The CDR3 covers 15 residues. The CDR3 here is CASSLEAGRNTEAFF. The CDR3 nucleotides read TGCGCCAGCAGCTTGGAGGCAGGGAGGAACACTGAAGCTTTCTTT.

This clonotype was counted only a few times. A read error may account for a junction end that differs from germline. The J gene is TRBJ2-3, the V gene TRBV11-1; TRBD2 matches 13 bases. This CDR3 is 18 amino acids long. Germline V lookup: CDR1 SGHAT, CDR2 FQDESV (reference sequence). The CDR3 loop is CASSLGGLAGRGPDTRYF. CDR3 in DNA: TGTGCCAGCAGCTTAGGGGGACTAGCGGGAAGGGGACCCGATACGCGGTATTTT.

V usage is TRBV5-1 and J usage is TRBJ2-3; the match to TRBD2 covers 8 bases. Germline trimming cut 0 bases from V and 5 bases from J; bases unmatched to any gene: 5. This CDR3 spans 15 amino acids. Germline V gene lookup returns CDR1 SGHRS and CDR2 YFSETQ. The CDR3 loop reads CASSLDRAGGDTQYF. In nucleotides, the CDR3 is TGCGCCAGCAGCTTGGACAGGGCGGGAGGAGATACGCAGTATTTT. Using reference TRBV5-1 and TRBJ2-3 for the parts outside the CDR3, the full variable domain is KAGVTQTPRYLIKTRGQQVTLSCSPISGHRSVSWYQQTPGQGLQFLFEYFSETQRNKGNFPGRFSGRQFSNSRSEMNVSTLELGDSALYLCASSLDRAGGDTQYFGPGTRLTVL.

This clonotype was recorded many times. V gene TRBV10-3 combines with J gene TRBJ1-1; 8 nucleotides agree with TRBD1. The germline V gene encodes CDR1 ENHRY and CDR2 SYGVKD. The CDR3 loop spans 15 amino acids. V was pared by 5 bases and J by 6 bases, with 11 bases of the junction left unmatched. The CDR3 region has the DNA TGTGCCATCAGTATAGGGGACAGGAATTGGGCTGAAGCTTTCTTT. Amino acids: CAISIGDRNWAEAFF.

This clonotype was seen only a few times. V is TRBV6-5 and J is TRBJ1-4; no definite D call. V lost 2 bases and J 5 bases, leaving 15 bases between the germline ends. Germline lookup yields CDR1 MNHEY and CDR2 SVGAGI. The CDR3 contains 16 residues. The CDR3 region is CASSYGRSTLNEKLFF. As DNA, the CDR3 is TGTGCCAGCAGTTACGGCAGGTCGACTTTAAATGAAAAACTGTTTTTT.

This clonotype has just a few counts. The chain recombines TRBV5-1 with TRBJ1-2, with 8 positions matching TRBD1. The junction had 6 bases not matched to a gene; V was cut back by 0 bases and J by 2 bases. The CDR3 spans 16 residues. Looked up from germline, CDR1 is SGHRS and CDR2 is YFSETQ. CDR3 nucleotide sequence: TGCGCCAGCAGCTTGGCCGGACAGGGAACCAACTATGGCTACACCTTC. It specifies CASSLAGQGTNYGYTF.

This clonotype has ten or more counts. The V call is TRBV12-3 or TRBV12-4, the J call TRBJ1-2; D unclear. This CDR3 has 13 residues. V shed 7 bases and J shed 4 bases, with 13 bases lying between them. CDR3 sequence (DNA): TGTGCCAGCACCAGAAGAACGAGCTATGGCTACACCTTC. Translated, it gives CASTRRTSYGYTF.

V usage is TRBV11-3 and J usage is TRBJ1-1; D is undetermined. The CDR3 spans 12 residues. Germline values: CDR1 SGHNT, CDR2 YENEEA. Trimming shortened V by 2 bases and J by 6 bases, and 7 bases separated the two germline ends. The CDR3 sequence: CASSLTGAEAFF. In nucleotides, the CDR3 is TGTGCCAGCAGCTTAACCGGCGCTGAAGCTTTCTTT.

This clonotype was detected only a few times. The chain couples TRBV20-1 to TRBJ2-1, with 11 bases lining up with TRBD2. Germline-derived CDR1 and CDR2 are DFQATT and SNEGSKA (reference sequence). V dropped 0 bases and J dropped 7; count of bases not matched to a gene: 8. The CDR3 runs 16 residues. The CDR3 here is CSARDHLAGGQNEQFF. The CDR3 nucleotides read TGCAGTGCTAGAGATCATCTAGCGGGGGGACAGAATGAGCAGTTCTTC.

This clonotype was detected many times. V usage is TRBV20-1 and J usage is TRBJ1-1, with D possibly being TRBD1 (6 bases). Germline V CDR1 and CDR2: DFQATT, SNEGSKA (reference sequence). The CDR3 covers 13 residues. The V gene lost 4 bases and the J gene lost 2 bases, with 11 bases spanning the gap. The CDR3 spells CSAKQGSNTEAFF. CDR3 DNA sequence: TGCAGTGCTAAACAGGGTTCTAACACTGAAGCTTTCTTT.

The sample holds a few counts of this clonotype. The genes are TRBV14 and TRBJ2-1; 7 bases align to TRBD2. Looked up from germline, CDR1 is SGHDN and CDR2 is FVKESK. The V segment lost 4 bases and the J segment 6 bases; nucleotides outside the gene matches: 15. This CDR3 spans 17 amino acids. The CDR3 bases are TGTGCCAGCAGCCCTTTTGAAGCGGGATATCAGGGCAATGAGCAGTTCTTC. It encodes CASSPFEAGYQGNEQFF.

This clonotype has just a few counts. The rearrangement links TRBV28 to TRBJ2-1; 13 nucleotides match TRBD2. V lost 3 bases to trimming and J lost 7 bases; unmatched junction nucleotides: 9. This CDR3 contains 17 residues. Germline lookup yields CDR1 MDHEN and CDR2 SYDVKM. The CDR3 DNA reads TGTGCCAGCAGTTTCGGGACTAGCGGGATCAGGGGGAATGAGCAGTTCTTC. Amino acids: CASSFGTSGIRGNEQFF.

This clonotype was picked up many times. This chain links TRBV5-8 with TRBJ2-2; D is perhaps TRBD2 (6 bases). The CDR3 contains 14 residues. Germline V gene sequence: CDR1 SGHTS, CDR2 YDEGEE. The V gene lost 4 bases and the J gene lost 5 bases, with 12 bases spanning the gap. DNA for the CDR3: TGTGCCAGCAGCCGCCATGGGGGGACCGGGGAGCTGTTTTTT. This encodes CASSRHGGTGELFF. The whole variable domain, filled in from reference TRBV5-8 and TRBJ2-2, reads EAGVTQSPTHLIKTRGQQATLRCSPISGHTSVYWYQQALGLGLQFLLWYDEGEERNRGNFPPRFSGRQFPNYSSELNVNALELEDSALYLCASSRHGGTGELFFGEGSRLTVL.

This clonotype was detected a few times. The chain is built from TRBV11-3 and TRBJ2-3; 7 bases match TRBD2. The V gene's germline CDR1 is SGHNT and CDR2 YENEEA. J was trimmed by 4 bases and V by 6 bases; bases with no gene match: 7. The CDR3 length is 14 residues. Here the CDR3 DNA reads TGTGCCAGCAGTCGGGACTACCTGGCAGATACGCAGTATTTT. Translated, it gives CASSRDYLADTQYF.